What follows is one TCR beta chain and its context. The sample belongs to a study of T cell responses to AZD1222 COVID-19 vaccine. TCRdb keeps only in-frame clones here, not all; method: immunoSEQ multiplex PCR. The sample shows about 120,000 clones, about 90% of them seen only once. Specimen: peripheral blood, collected on day 0 of AZD1222 vaccination. The receptor's source is an adult in good health.

This CDR3 is CASSSAGGSYEQYF. CDR3 in DNA: TGTGCCAGTAGTTCCGCAGGGGGTTCCTACGAGCAGTACTTC. The chain links TRBV19 to TRBJ2-7, with TRBD1 matching 7 bases. The CDR3 totals 14 residues. V lost 5 bases to trimming and J lost 1 base; unmatched junction nucleotides: 5. The V gene's germline CDR1 is LNHDA and CDR2 SQIVND (reference sequence). The whole variable domain, remainder taken from reference TRBV19 and TRBJ2-7, is DGGITQSPKYLFRKEGQNVTLSCEQNLNHDAMYWYRQDPGQGLRLIYYSQIVNDFQKGDIAEGYSVSREKKESFPLTVTSAQKNPTAFYLCASSSAGGSYEQYFGPGTRLTVT.